This TCR beta chain came from a study of OX40 agonist ivuxolimab in advanced cancers. Produced via immunoSEQ multiplex PCR; TCRdb's table is partial and in-frame only. The repertoire has 75,000 to 95,000 clones, roughly 94% of them found once; the top ten carry 0.45% to 0.6%. This clone appeared once. Germline CDR1 and CDR2: SGHNT and YYREEE (reference sequence). Between the trimmed V and J ends, which lost 3 bases and 8 bases, there was a span of 12 bases. This CDR3 has 13 residues. The rearrangement links TRBV5-4 to TRBJ1-3; D may be TRBD1 (5 bases). The input for sequencing was CD4+ or CD8+ T cells sorted from blood, taken in a trial of the OX40 agonist ivuxolimab. The source is an adult with an advanced solid tumor such as melanoma, head and neck, liver or kidney cancer. Written as DNA, the CDR3 is TGTGCCAGCAGCTGGGGACTGACTGACACCATATATTTT. Its protein product is CASSWGLTDTIYF.